Sequencing of this TCR beta chain was carried out in a study of regulatory T cells in long-lasting Graves disease. In this sample, this clonotype turned up many times. Its antigen is currently unknown. Relying on iRepertoire HTBI primers and Arm-PCR of CDR3 regions, the team built TCR beta libraries. Original processing methods: Taken together, the samples had 55 to 65 TRBV and 15 or so TRBJ segments identified. TCRdb reprocessed the multiplex PCR reads with MiXCR, giving one entry per CDR3 protein. The V and J calls shown here were made by TCRdb, not taken from the authors' results. The sample shows roughly 420,000 distinct CDR3 sequences, 15% to 17% of them seen only once. Time point described: newly diagnosed GD, antithyroid drugs for less than 3 months. Preparation of the TCR library used RNA extracted from PBMCs. American Thyroid Association guidelines defined Graves' disease diagnosis. Points from the study as a whole: Authors noted too few samples as a limitation.

The source material was peripheral blood mononuclear cells (PBMCs), sampled at new diagnosis, from a patient treated with antithyroid drugs. The receptor comes from a female donor with Graves disease.

The CDR3 is CASSLAGLAGEGDTQYF. CDR3 in DNA: TGTGCCAGCAGCTTAGCGGGACTAGCGGGAGAGGGAGATACGCAGTATTTT. This sequence joins TRBV7-2 and TRBJ2-3, with 14 bases identical to TRBD2. This CDR3 is 17 amino acids long. V shed 0 bases, J shed 5 bases, and the junction held 4 bases outside the gene matches. CDR1 and CDR2 from the germline V gene are SGHTA and FQGNSA.